One sample yielded the 12 T cell receptor beta chains listed below, sequenced in a study of cytomegalovirus exposure and HLA in healthy donors. Use of 60 Vbeta and 13 Jbeta primers characterized the PCR. Some clones are missing from TCRdb's copy, which holds only in-frame ones; the method was immunoSEQ multiplex PCR. The data show approximately 150,000 clones, approximately 67% seen once. Sequenced input: PBMCs. The receptors shown here come from a woman between 18 and 29 years old in good health and CMV-seropositive.

The chain is built from TRBV10-3 and TRBJ2-2; 7 bases line up with TRBD1. The CDR3 loop spans 14 amino acids. The germline gives CDR1 ENHRY, CDR2 SYGVKD. V lost 6 bases to trimming and J lost 3 bases; unmatched junction nucleotides: 4. The CDR3 here is CAISGTDYTGELFF. The CDR3 DNA is TGTGCCATCAGCGGGACAGATTACACCGGGGAGCTGTTTTTT.

The genes are TRBV7-8 and TRBJ1-2; 7 bases agree with TRBD1. Germline V CDR1 and CDR2: SGHVS, FQNEAQ. The CDR3 has 17 amino acids. After removal of 2 bases from V and 5 bases from J, the junction contained 14 bases not matched to a gene. CDR3 residues: CASSLMTGPTTAYGYTF. CDR3 DNA sequence: TGTGCCAGCAGCTTAATGACAGGGCCTACGACCGCTTATGGCTACACCTTC.

This clone is a singleton in its sample. The chain is built from TRBV18 and TRBJ1-3; D is unclear. Between the trimmed V and J ends, which lost 3 bases and 0 bases, there was a span of 9 bases. Germline V gives CDR1 KGHSH, CDR2 LQKENI. The CDR3 totals 15 residues. The CDR3 coding sequence is TGTGCCAGCTCACCGGTGGCCCGCTCTGGAAACACCATATATTTT. It translates to CASSPVARSGNTIYF.

V gene TRBV7-3 combines with J gene TRBJ2-5; 12 bases agree with TRBD2. Germline loops: CDR1 SGHTA, CDR2 FQGTGA. With V trimmed by 5 bases and J by 2 bases, 3 bases remained unmatched. The CDR3 contains 15 residues. CDR3 in DNA: TGTGCCAGCAGCCGACTAGCGGGAGCACAAGAGACCCAGTACTTC. Translation: CASSRLAGAQETQYF.

The V call is TRBV4-1, the J call TRBJ2-1; 10 nucleotides line up with TRBD1. V was clipped by 1 base and J by 6 bases; unmatched bases: 6. This CDR3 region has 16 residues. Germline values: CDR1 MGHRA, CDR2 YSYEKL. The CDR3 sequence is CASSQGGQGHSNEQFF. The DNA for the CDR3 is TGCGCCAGCAGCCAAGGGGGACAGGGGCATAGCAATGAGCAGTTCTTC.

V and J are TRBV6-6 and TRBJ2-7, with TRBD2 matching 7 bases. J gave up 2 bases and V 4 bases, and 8 bases lay outside the gene matches. Germline V gene lookup returns CDR1 MNHNY and CDR2 SVGAGI (reference sequence). The CDR3 length is 15 residues. The DNA of the CDR3 is TGTGCCAGCAGTTCCTTACGAGGGAGGGCCTACGAGCAGTACTTC. This codes for CASSSLRGRAYEQYF.

This clone was recorded once. The genes are TRBV27 and TRBJ2-7; D gene unclear. The CDR3 sequence is 17 residues long. Germline V gene data show CDR1 as MNHEY and CDR2 as SMNVEV (reference sequence). Trimming left V 3 bases short and J 2 bases short, with 20 bases between. The chain's CDR3 is CASSFTGYLNPTYEQYF. The CDR3 region has the DNA TGTGCCAGCAGTTTTACCGGGTATCTAAACCCAACCTACGAGCAGTACTTC.

This clone came up once. The chain joins TRBV7-2 to TRBJ2-7; D may be TRBD1 (6 bases). Germline CDR1 and CDR2: SGHTA and FQGNSA. V gave up 5 bases and J gave up 3 bases, with 8 bases separating them. The CDR3 covers 12 residues. The CDR3 here is CASSGQYYEQYF. As DNA, the CDR3 is TGTGCCAGCAGCGGACAGTACTACGAGCAGTACTTC. Full variable domain (rest looked up from reference TRBV7-2 and TRBJ2-7): GAGVSQSPSNKVTEKGKDVELRCDPISGHTALYWYRQSLGQGLEFLIYFQGNSAPDKSGLPSDRFSAERTGGSVSTLTIQRTQQEDSAVYLCASSGQYYEQYFGPGTRLTVT.

This chain uses TRBV19 with TRBJ1-4, with 7 bases fitting TRBD1. There are 15 residues in the CDR3. V was pared by 5 bases and J by 8 bases, with 11 bases of the junction left unmatched. Germline V gene sequence: CDR1 LNHDA, CDR2 SQIVND (reference sequence). The CDR3 reads CASSFSTGWGEKLFF. In DNA, the CDR3 is TGTGCCAGTAGTTTCTCGACAGGGTGGGGCGAAAAACTGTTTTTT.

The J gene is TRBJ1-1, the V gene TRBV9, with D hard to call. Per germline, CDR1 SGDLS and CDR2 YYNGEE. This CDR3 region has 13 residues. Trimming shortened V by 0 bases and J by 4 bases, and 7 bases separated the two germline ends. The CDR3 here is CASSVATGTEAFF. CDR3 sequence (DNA): TGTGCCAGCAGCGTAGCTACGGGCACTGAAGCTTTCTTT.

The V call is TRBV5-4, the J call TRBJ2-1; 7 nucleotides agree with TRBD2. The V gene's germline CDR1 is SGHNT and CDR2 YYREEE (reference sequence). The J segment lost 3 bases and the V segment lost 4 bases, leaving 7 bases of the junction unmatched. The CDR3 covers 15 residues. The CDR3 region has the DNA TGTGCCAGCAGCCGGGGACTAATATACTACAATGAGCAGTTCTTC. This encodes CASSRGLIYYNEQFF. Filled out from reference TRBV5-4 and TRBJ2-1, the complete variable domain reads ETGVTQSPTHLIKTRGQQVTLRCSSQSGHNTVSWYQQALGQGPQFIFQYYREEENGRGNFPPRFSGLQFPNYSSELNVNALELDDSALYLCASSRGLIYYNEQFFGPGTRLTVL.

The rearrangement links TRBV7-8 to TRBJ2-5; 11 bases map to TRBD2. V shed 8 bases and J 2 bases; nucleotides not matched to a gene: 10. Germline loops: CDR1 SGHVS, CDR2 FQNEAQ. There are 16 residues in the CDR3. The CDR3: CASWGGSGGGQETQYF. CDR3 DNA: TGTGCCAGCTGGGGCGGTAGCGGGGGGGGGCAAGAGACCCAGTACTTC.